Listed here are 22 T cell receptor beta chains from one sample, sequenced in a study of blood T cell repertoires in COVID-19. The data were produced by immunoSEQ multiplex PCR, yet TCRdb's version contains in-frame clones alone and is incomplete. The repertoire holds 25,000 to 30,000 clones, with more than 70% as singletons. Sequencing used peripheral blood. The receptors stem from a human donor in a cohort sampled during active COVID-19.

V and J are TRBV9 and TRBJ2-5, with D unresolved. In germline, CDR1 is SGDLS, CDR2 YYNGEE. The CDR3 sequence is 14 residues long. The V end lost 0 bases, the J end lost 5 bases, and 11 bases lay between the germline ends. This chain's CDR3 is CASSVDGFGETQYF. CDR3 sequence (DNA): TGTGCCAGCAGCGTAGACGGGTTTGGGGAGACCCAGTACTTC.

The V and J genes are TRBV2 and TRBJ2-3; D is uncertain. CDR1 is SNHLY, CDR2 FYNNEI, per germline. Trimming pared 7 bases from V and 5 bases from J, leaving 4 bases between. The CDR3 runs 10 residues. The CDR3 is CASTGDTQYF. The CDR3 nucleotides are TGTGCCAGCACGGGAGATACGCAGTATTTT.

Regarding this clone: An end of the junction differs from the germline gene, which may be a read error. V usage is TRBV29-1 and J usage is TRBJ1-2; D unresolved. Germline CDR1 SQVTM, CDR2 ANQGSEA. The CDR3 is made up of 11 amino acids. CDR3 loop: CSVDSRHPPHF. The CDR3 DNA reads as TGCAGCGTTGACAGTCGACATCCTCCCCATTTC.

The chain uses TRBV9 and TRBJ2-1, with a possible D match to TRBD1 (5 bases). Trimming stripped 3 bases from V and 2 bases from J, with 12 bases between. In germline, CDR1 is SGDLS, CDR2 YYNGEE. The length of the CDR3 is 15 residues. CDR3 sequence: CASSARQIAYNEQFF. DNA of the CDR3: TGTGCCAGCAGCGCCCGACAGATAGCCTACAATGAGCAGTTCTTC.

CDR3 amino acids: CASRAGQPNTEAFF. The CDR3 nucleotides read TGTGCCAGCCGCGCGGGCCAGCCGAACACTGAAGCTTTCTTT. V and J are TRBV3-1 (or the pseudogene TRBV3-2) and TRBJ1-1; D ambiguous. There are 14 residues in the CDR3. V was clipped by 8 bases and J by 1 base, with 14 bases between them. Germline assignment: CDR1 LGHDT and CDR2 YNNKEL (reference sequence).

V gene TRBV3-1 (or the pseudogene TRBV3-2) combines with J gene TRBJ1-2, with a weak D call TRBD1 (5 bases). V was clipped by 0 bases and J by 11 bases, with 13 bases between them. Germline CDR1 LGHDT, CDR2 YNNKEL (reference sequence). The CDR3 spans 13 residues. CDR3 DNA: TGTGCCAGCAGCCAAGATCGCCAGGGAGGTTACACCTTC. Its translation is CASSQDRQGGYTF.

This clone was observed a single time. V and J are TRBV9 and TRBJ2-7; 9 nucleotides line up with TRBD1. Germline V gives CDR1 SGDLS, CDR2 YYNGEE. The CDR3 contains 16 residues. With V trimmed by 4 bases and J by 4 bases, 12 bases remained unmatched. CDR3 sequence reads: CASSSQTTGGLYEQYF. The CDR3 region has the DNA TGTGCCAGCAGCTCCCAGACGACAGGGGGTCTGTACGAGCAGTACTTC.

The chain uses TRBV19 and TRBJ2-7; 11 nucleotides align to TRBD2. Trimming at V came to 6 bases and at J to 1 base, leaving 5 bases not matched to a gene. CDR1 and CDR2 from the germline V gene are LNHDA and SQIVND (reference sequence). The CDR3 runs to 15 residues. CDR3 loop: CASRSTSGGSYEQYF. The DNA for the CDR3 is TGTGCCAGTAGGTCCACTAGCGGGGGATCCTACGAGCAGTACTTC.

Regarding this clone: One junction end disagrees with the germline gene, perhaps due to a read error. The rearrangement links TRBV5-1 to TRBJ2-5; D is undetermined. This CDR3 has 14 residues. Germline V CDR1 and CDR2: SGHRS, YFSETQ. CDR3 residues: CASSLVPGQKTQYF. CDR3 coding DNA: TGCGCCAGCAGCTTGGTTCCAGGCCAAAAGACCCAGTACTTC.

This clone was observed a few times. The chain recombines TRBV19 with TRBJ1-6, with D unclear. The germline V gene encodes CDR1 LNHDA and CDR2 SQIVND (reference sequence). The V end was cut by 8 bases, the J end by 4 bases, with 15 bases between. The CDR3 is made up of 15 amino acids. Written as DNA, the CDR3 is TGTGCCAGTCGCCCCAGCGGTGGATATAATTCACCCCTCCACTTT. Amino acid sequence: CASRPSGGYNSPLHF.

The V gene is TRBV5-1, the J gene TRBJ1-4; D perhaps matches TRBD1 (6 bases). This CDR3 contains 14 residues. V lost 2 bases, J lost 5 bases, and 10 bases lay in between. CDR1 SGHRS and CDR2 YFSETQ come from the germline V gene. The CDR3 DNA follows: TGCGCCAGCAGCTTCGGACAGACGAATGAAAAACTGTTTTTT. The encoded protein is CASSFGQTNEKLFF.

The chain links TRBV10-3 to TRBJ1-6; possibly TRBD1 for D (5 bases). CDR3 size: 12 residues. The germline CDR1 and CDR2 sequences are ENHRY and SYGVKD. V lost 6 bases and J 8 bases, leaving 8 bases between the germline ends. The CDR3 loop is CAISPRDSPLHF. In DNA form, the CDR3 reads TGTGCCATCAGCCCCAGGGATTCACCCCTCCACTTT.

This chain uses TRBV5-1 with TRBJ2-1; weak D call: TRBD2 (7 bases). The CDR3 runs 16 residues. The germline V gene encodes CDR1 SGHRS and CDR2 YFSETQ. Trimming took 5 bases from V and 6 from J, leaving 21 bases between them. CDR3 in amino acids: CASSSGRGAIGNEQFF. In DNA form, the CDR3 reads TGCGCCAGCAGTTCCGGACGGGGGGCGATTGGCAATGAGCAGTTCTTC.

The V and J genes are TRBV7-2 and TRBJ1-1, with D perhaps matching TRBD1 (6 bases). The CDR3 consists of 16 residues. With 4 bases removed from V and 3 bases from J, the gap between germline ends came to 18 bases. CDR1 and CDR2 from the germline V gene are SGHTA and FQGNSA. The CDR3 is CASSSRGNRGYTEAFF. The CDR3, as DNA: TGTGCCAGCAGCTCAAGGGGGAACAGAGGGTACACTGAAGCTTTCTTT.

CDR3 coding DNA: TGTGCCAGCAGTAGGGGTTCCCTCAATGAGCAGTTCTTC. This gives the protein CASSRGSLNEQFF. V gene TRBV6-4 combines with J gene TRBJ2-1, with D possibly being TRBD1 (5 bases). This CDR3 contains 13 residues. Trimming left V 5 bases short and J 6 bases short, with 11 bases between. CDR1 is MRHNA and CDR2 is SNTAGT in the germline V gene.

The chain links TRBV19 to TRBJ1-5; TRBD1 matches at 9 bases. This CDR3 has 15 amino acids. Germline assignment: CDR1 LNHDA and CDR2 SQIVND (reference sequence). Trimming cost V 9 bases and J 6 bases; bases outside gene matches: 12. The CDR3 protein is CASKRDREVGQPQHF. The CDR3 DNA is TGTGCCAGCAAAAGGGACAGGGAAGTTGGTCAGCCCCAGCATTTT.

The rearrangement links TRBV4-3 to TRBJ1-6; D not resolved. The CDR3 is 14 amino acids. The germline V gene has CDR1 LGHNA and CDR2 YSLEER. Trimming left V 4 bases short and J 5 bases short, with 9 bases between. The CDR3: CASSPAGNNSPLHF. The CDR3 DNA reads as TGCGCCAGCAGCCCCGCGGGAAATAATTCACCCCTCCACTTT.

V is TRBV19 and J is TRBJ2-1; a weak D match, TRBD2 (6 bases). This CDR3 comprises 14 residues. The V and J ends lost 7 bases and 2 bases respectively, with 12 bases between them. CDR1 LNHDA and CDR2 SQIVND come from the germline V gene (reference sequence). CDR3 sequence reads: CASTRGFPYNEQFF. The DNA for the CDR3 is TGTGCCAGTACTCGGGGGTTCCCCTACAATGAGCAGTTCTTC.

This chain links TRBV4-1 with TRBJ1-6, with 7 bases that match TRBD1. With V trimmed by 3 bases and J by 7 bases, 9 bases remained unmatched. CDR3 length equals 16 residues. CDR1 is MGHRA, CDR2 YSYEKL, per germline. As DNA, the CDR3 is TGCGCCAGCAGCCAGATGACAGGGACAGTGAATTCACCCCTCCACTTT. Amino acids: CASSQMTGTVNSPLHF.

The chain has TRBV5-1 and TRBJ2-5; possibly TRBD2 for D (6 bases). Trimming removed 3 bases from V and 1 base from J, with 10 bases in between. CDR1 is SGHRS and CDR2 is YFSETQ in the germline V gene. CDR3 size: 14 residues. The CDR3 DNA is TGCGCCAGCAGCTACGGGGGAATCCAAGAGACCCAGTACTTC. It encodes CASSYGGIQETQYF.

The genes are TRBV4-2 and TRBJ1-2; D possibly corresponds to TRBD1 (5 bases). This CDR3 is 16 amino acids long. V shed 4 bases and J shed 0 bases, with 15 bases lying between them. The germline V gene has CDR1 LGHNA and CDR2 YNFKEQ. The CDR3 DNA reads TGTGCCAGCAGCCGAACGGAGGGGCAGTCTAACTATGGCTACACCTTC. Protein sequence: CASSRTEGQSNYGYTF.

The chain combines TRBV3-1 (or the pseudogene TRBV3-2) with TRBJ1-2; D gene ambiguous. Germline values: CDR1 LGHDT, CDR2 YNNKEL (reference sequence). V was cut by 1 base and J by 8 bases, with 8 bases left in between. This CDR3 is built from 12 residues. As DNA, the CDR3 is TGTGCCAGCAGCCAAGCTAACGAGGGCTACACCTTC. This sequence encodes CASSQANEGYTF.